The 12 T cell receptor beta chains below come from one sample, sequenced in a study of T cells in localized non-small cell lung cancer. Method: immunoSEQ multiplex PCR; TCRdb's copy keeps in-frame clones and lacks some. This table holds 30,000 to 40,000 clones, more than 80% found once. The specimen was peripheral blood mononuclear cells, collected before any cancer treatment. Source of these receptors: a male donor at least 60 years old with stage II lung adenocarcinoma.

This chain links TRBV21-1 with TRBJ2-3; the tabulated D call, TRBD2, remains unverified against the DNA. TRBV21-1 is a documented pseudogene. The CDR3 loop spans 19 amino acids. In DNA form, the CDR3 reads TGTGCCAGCAGCTTCCCTCCAGTAACTAGCGGGATAAGCCCAGATACGCAGTATTTT. It yields the protein CASSFPPVTSGISPDTQYF.

The genes are TRBV7-9 and TRBJ2-5; 7 bases line up with TRBD1. In germline, CDR1 is SEHNR, CDR2 FQNEAQ (reference sequence). This CDR3 comprises 14 residues. The V and J ends lost 4 bases and 5 bases, in that order; junction bases with no gene match: 7. CDR3 sequence: CASSSTGVGETQYF. For the CDR3, the DNA is TGTGCCAGCAGCTCTACAGGGGTGGGGGAGACCCAGTACTTC.

This clone has just one count. The V and J genes are TRBV5-1 and TRBJ1-1; D is undetermined. The CDR3 has 12 amino acids. Germline V lookup: CDR1 SGHRS, CDR2 YFSETQ. V gave up 3 bases and J gave up 5 bases, with 8 bases separating them. This CDR3 is CASSSDQTEAFF. CDR3 bases: TGCGCCAGCAGCTCGGACCAGACTGAAGCTTTCTTT.

V gene TRBV10-3 combines with J gene TRBJ1-1; D call uncertain. The CDR3 contains 13 residues. Per germline, CDR1 ENHRY and CDR2 SYGVKD. V lost 0 bases and J lost 4, with 6 bases in between. CDR3: CAISESRGTEAFF. In DNA form, the CDR3 reads TGTGCCATCAGTGAGTCGCGAGGCACTGAAGCTTTCTTT.

Only one count was recorded for this clone. The chain has TRBV25-1 and TRBJ1-2, with D hard to call. Germline-derived CDR1 and CDR2 are MGHDK and SYGVNS. V lost 1 base, J lost 4 bases, and 7 bases lay in between. The CDR3 has 13 amino acids. CDR3 sequence (DNA): TGTGCCAGCAGTGAATCGGTGAGCTATGGCTACACCTTC. Amino acids: CASSESVSYGYTF.

This chain links TRBV6-6 with TRBJ1-5; TRBD1 is a possible D gene (5 bases). Germline lookup yields CDR1 MNHNY and CDR2 SVGAGI (reference sequence). V shed 5 bases and J shed 0 bases, with 11 bases lying between them. The CDR3 has 15 amino acids. The CDR3 is CASSGGDYSNQPQHF. Here the CDR3 DNA reads TGTGCCAGCAGTGGGGGAGATTATAGCAATCAGCCCCAGCATTTT.

This chain joins TRBV5-1 and TRBJ1-4; D is possibly TRBD1 (5 bases). The ends were cut back, 4 bases at V and 8 bases at J, with 12 bases in the middle. The CDR3 runs 13 residues. Germline CDR1 and CDR2: SGHRS and YFSETQ. CDR3 sequence (DNA): TGCGCCAGCAGCCAAGGGCAGGGAGAAAAACTGTTTTTT. Translation gives CASSQGQGEKLFF.

The CDR3 protein is CASSPRQGARTGELFF. CDR3 in DNA: TGTGCCAGCAGCCCCCGACAGGGGGCGCGAACCGGGGAGCTGTTTTTT. The chain couples TRBV9 to TRBJ2-2; 10 positions agree with TRBD1. V gave up 4 bases and J gave up 5 bases; unmatched junction bases: 8. Looked up from germline, CDR1 is SGDLS and CDR2 is YYNGEE. The CDR3 sequence is 16 residues long.

In its sample, this clone was seen a few times. Written as DNA, the CDR3 is TGTGCCAGCAGCCGGCAAGGAGGAGTCAAGGAGACCCAGTACTTC. Translated: CASSRQGGVKETQYF. The genes are TRBV5-4 and TRBJ2-5; tentatively, D is TRBD2 (5 bases). Trimming removed 4 bases from V and 5 bases from J, with 18 bases in between. The CDR3 totals 15 residues. Germline CDR1 SGHNT, CDR2 YYREEE (reference sequence).

V gene TRBV28 combines with J gene TRBJ2-3; D not resolved. Germline V gene sequence: CDR1 MDHEN, CDR2 SYDVKM. With 6 bases removed from V and 7 bases from J, the gap between germline ends came to 8 bases. The CDR3 sequence is 11 residues long. CDR3 sequence reads: CASSQSYTQYF. CDR3 DNA sequence: TGTGCCAGCAGCCAGTCATATACGCAGTATTTT.

V gene TRBV25-1 combines with J gene TRBJ2-1; TRBD2 might be the D (6 bases). CDR3 length: 16 residues. The V gene lost 5 bases and the J gene lost 0 bases, with 14 bases spanning the gap. The germline V gene has CDR1 MGHDK and CDR2 SYGVNS. CDR3 sequence (DNA): TGTGCCAGCAGTCCCTCGGGGGTTAGCTCCTACAATGAGCAGTTCTTC. Translated: CASSPSGVSSYNEQFF. Variable domain in full (rest from reference TRBV25-1 and TRBJ2-1): EADIYQTPRYLVIGTGKKITLECSQTMGHDKMYWYQQDPGMELHLIHYSYGVNSTEKGDLSSESTVSRIRTEHFPLTLESARPSHTSQYLCASSPSGVSSYNEQFFGPGTRLTVL.

The chain joins TRBV5-4 to TRBJ2-7; D assignment may be TRBD1 or TRBD2 (5 bases each). The V gene's germline CDR1 is SGHNT and CDR2 YYREEE (reference sequence). V was trimmed by 4 bases and J by 2 bases, leaving 13 bases between them. CDR3 length: 14 amino acids. The CDR3 DNA sequence: TGTGCCAGCAGCCCGGTGGGGGATGCCTACGAGCAGTACTTC. It codes for CASSPVGDAYEQYF.